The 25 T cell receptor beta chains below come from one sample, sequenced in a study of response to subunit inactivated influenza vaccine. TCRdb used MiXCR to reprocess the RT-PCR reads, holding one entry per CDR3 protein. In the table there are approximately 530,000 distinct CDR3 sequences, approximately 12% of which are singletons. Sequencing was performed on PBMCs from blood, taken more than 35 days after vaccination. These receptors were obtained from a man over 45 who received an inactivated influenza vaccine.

Here the CDR3 reads CASSRQRLAGGMDTQYF. CDR3 DNA: TGTGCCAGCAGCCGCCAAAGACTAGCGGGGGGGATGGATACGCAGTATTTT. The genes are TRBV7-9 and TRBJ2-3; 14 bases are shared with TRBD2. V shed 5 bases and J 6 bases; nucleotides not matched to a gene: 10. Germline V gene lookup returns CDR1 SEHNR and CDR2 FQNEAQ (reference sequence). The CDR3 consists of 17 residues.

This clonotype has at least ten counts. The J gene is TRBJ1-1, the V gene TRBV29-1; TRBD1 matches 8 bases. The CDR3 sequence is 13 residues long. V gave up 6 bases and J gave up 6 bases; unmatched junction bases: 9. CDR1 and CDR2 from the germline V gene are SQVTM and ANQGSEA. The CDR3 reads CSVMTGDGAEAFF. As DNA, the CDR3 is TGCAGCGTAATGACAGGGGATGGGGCTGAAGCTTTCTTT.

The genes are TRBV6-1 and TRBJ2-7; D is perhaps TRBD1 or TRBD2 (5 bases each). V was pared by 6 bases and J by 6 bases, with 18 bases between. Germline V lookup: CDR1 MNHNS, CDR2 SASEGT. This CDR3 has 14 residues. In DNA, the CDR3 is TGTGCCAGCAGCCCGCAGGGCCCCCGGGGCGAGCAGTACTTC. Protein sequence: CASSPQGPRGEQYF.

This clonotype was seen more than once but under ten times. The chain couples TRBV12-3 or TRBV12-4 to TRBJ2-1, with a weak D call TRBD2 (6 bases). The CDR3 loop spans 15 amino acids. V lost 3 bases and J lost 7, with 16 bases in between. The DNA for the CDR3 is TGTGCCAGCAGTTTTGGGACTCAGGGTAGAAATGAGCAGTTCTTC. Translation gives CASSFGTQGRNEQFF.

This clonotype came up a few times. The CDR3 DNA reads TGTGCCAGCAGCCAAAGGGAATACGAGCAGTACTTC. As protein: CASSQREYEQYF. V and J are TRBV3-1 and TRBJ2-7, with D unclear. Germline CDR1 and CDR2: LGHDT and YNNKEL (reference sequence). The length of the CDR3 is 12 residues. The V end was cut by 2 bases, the J end by 4 bases, with 6 bases between.

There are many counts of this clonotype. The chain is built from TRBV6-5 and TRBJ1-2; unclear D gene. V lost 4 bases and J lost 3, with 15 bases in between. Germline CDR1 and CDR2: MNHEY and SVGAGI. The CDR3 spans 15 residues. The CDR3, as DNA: TGTGCCAGCAGTTTTTATAACAGTTGGGACTATGGCTACACCTTC. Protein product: CASSFYNSWDYGYTF.

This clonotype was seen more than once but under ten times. The CDR3 loop is CASRGREQASSGNTIYF. The DNA of the CDR3 is TGTGCCAGCAGAGGACGGGAGCAGGCCAGCTCTGGAAACACCATATATTTT. The rearrangement links TRBV6-1 to TRBJ1-3; no definite D call. The CDR3 sequence is 17 residues long. The V end lost 6 bases, the J end lost 0 bases, and 18 bases lay between the germline ends. In germline, CDR1 is MNHNS, CDR2 SASEGT.

The CDR3 bases are TGCAGTGCTCCGATGTTGGGCGGGAGCGGAGAGACCCAGTACTTC. Translating it yields CSAPMLGGSGETQYF. This chain uses TRBV20-1 with TRBJ2-5, with 7 bases aligning to TRBD2. Germline V CDR1 and CDR2: DFQATT, SNEGSKA (reference sequence). The CDR3 has 15 amino acids. V lost 5 bases and J lost 4; bases outside the gene matches: 13.

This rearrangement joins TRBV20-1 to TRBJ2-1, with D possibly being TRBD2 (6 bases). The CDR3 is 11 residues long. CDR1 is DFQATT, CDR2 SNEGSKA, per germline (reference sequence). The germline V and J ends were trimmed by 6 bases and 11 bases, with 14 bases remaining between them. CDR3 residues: CSAQKGGKQFF. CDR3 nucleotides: TGCAGTGCCCAGAAGGGAGGAAAGCAGTTCTTC.

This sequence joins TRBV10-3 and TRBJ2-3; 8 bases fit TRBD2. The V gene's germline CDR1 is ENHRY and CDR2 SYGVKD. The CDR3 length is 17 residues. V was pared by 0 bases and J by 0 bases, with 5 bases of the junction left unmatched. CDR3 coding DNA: TGTGCCATCAGTGAGTCCCCTAGCGGGTCTAGCACAGATACGCAGTATTTT. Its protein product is CAISESPSGSSTDTQYF.

CDR3 in amino acids: CATSLTGDGTEAFF. In nucleotides, the CDR3 is TGTGCCACCAGCCTGACAGGGGATGGTACTGAAGCTTTCTTT. The rearrangement uses TRBV15 and TRBJ1-1; 8 bases agree with TRBD1. The CDR3 has 14 amino acids. The ends lost 5 bases at V and 5 bases at J; junction bases unmatched: 7. Germline V CDR1 and CDR2: LNHNV, YYDKDF (reference sequence). The full variable domain, in which reference TRBV15 and TRBJ1-1 provide the parts outside the CDR3, is DAMVIQNPRYQVTQFGKPVTLSCSQTLNHNVMYWYQQKSSQAPKLLFHYYDKDFNNEADTPDNFQSRRPNTSFCFLDIRSPGLGDTAMYLCATSLTGDGTEAFFGQGTRLTVV.

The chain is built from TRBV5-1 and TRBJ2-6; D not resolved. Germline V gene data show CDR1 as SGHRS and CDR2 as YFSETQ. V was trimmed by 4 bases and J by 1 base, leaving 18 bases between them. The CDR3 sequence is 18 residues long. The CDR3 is CASSAVLGLLSGANVLTF. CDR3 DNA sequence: TGCGCCAGCAGCGCTGTTTTGGGCCTCCTTTCTGGGGCCAACGTCCTGACTTTC.

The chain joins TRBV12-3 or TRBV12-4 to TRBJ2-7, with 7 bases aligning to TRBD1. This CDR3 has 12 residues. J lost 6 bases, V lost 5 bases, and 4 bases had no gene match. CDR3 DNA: TGTGCCAGCAGTCACAGGGGTGGCGAGCAGTACTTC. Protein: CASSHRGGEQYF.

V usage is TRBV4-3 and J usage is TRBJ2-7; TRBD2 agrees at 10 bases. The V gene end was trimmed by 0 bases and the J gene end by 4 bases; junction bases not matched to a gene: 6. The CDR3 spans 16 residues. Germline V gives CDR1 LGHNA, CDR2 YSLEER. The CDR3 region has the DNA TGCGCCAGCAGCCAAGATCGACCTAGCGGGAGTTACGAGCAGTACTTC. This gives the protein CASSQDRPSGSYEQYF.

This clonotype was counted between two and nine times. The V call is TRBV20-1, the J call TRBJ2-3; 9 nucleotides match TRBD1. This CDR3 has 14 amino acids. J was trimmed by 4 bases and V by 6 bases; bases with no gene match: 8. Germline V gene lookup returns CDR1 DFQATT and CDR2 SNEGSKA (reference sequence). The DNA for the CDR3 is TGCAGTGCAATCCGGGACAGGGCCCCAGATACGCAGTATTTT. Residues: CSAIRDRAPDTQYF.

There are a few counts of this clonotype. CDR3 sequence reads: CASRLQAGELFF. CDR3 in DNA: TGTGCCAGCAGGCTACAGGCCGGGGAGCTGTTTTTT. The chain carries TRBV6-2 or TRBV6-3 and TRBJ2-2; a possible D gene is TRBD1 (5 bases). The CDR3 spans 12 residues. CDR1 and CDR2 (germline): MNHEY, SVGEGT. The germline V and J ends were trimmed by 6 bases and 6 bases, with 8 bases remaining between them.

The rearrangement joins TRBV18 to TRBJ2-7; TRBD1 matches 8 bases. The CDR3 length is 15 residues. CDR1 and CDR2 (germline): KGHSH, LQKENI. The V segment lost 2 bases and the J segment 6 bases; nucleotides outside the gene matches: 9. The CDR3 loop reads CASSPVGQGAGEQYF. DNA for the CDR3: TGTGCCAGCTCACCAGTGGGGCAGGGGGCAGGCGAGCAGTACTTC. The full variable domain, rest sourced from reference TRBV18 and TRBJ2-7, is NAGVMQNPRHLVRRRGQEARLRCSPMKGHSHVYWYRQLPEEGLKFMVYLQKENIIDESGMPKERFSAEFPKEGPSILRIQQVVRGDSAAYFCASSPVGQGAGEQYFGPGTRLTVT.

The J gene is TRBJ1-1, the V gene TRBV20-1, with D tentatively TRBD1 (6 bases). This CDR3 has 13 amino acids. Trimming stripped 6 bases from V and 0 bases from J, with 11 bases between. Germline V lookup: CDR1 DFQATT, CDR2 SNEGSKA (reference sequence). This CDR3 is CSAGDTMNTEAFF. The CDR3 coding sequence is TGCAGTGCGGGGGACACCATGAACACTGAAGCTTTCTTT.

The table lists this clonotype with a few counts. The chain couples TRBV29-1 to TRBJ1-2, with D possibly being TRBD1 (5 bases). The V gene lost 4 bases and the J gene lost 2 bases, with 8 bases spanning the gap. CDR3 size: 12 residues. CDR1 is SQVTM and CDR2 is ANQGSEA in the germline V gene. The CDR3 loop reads CSVVRGNYGYTF. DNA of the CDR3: TGCAGCGTTGTAAGGGGAAACTATGGCTACACCTTC.

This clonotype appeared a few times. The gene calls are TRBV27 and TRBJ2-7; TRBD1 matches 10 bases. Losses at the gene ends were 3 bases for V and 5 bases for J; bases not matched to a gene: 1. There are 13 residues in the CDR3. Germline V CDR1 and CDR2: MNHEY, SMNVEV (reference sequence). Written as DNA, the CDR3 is TGTGCCAGCAGTTTTGGGACAGGGGACGAGCAGTACTTC. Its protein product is CASSFGTGDEQYF.

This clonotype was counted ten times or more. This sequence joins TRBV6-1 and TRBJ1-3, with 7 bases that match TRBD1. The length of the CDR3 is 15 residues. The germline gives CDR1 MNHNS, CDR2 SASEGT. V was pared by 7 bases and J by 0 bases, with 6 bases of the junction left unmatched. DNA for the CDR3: TGTGCCAGCATTCCGACAGGGAGCTCTGGAAACACCATATATTTT. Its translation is CASIPTGSSGNTIYF.

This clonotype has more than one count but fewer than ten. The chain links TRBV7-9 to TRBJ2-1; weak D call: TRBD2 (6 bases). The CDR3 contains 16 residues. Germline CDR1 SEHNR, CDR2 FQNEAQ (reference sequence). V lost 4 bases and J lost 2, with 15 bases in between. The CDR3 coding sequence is TGTGCCAGCAGCTCGGGACTCCTTGGTGCCTACAATGAGCAGTTCTTC. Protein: CASSSGLLGAYNEQFF. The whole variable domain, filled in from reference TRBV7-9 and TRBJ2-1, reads DTGVSQNPRHKITKRGQNVTFRCDPISEHNRLYWYRQTLGQGPEFLTYFQNEAQLEKSRLLSDRFSAERPKGSFSTLEIQRTEQGDSAMYLCASSSGLLGAYNEQFFGPGTRLTVL.

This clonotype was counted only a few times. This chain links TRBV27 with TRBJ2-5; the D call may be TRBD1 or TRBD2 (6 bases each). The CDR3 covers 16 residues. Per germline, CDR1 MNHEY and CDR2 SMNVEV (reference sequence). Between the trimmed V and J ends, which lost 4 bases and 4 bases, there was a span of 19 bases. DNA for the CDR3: TGTGCCAGCAGTTCCAATTGGGTCGGGGGCAGAGAGACCCAGTACTTC. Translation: CASSSNWVGGRETQYF.

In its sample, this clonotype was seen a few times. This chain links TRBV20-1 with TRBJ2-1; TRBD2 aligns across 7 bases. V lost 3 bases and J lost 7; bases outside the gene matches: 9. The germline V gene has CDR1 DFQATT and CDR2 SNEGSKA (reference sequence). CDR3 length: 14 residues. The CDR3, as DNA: TGCAGTGCTAGTGTGCGGGAGTATAAGAATGAGCAGTTCTTC. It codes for CSASVREYKNEQFF.

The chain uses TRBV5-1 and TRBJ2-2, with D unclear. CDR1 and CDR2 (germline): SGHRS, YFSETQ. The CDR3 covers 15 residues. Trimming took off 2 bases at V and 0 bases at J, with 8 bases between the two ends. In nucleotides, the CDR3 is TGCGCCAGCAGCTTCCGGGTATCGAACACCGGGGAGCTGTTTTTT. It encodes CASSFRVSNTGELFF.